The 9 T cell receptor beta chains below all came from one sample that was sequenced in a study of blood T cell repertoires in COVID-19 (dated by TCRdb to the early 2020s). Library preparation was by the immunoSEQ multiplex PCR assay. The clones in this table, taken by TCRdb from immuneACCESS, are in-frame only. Not every clone is retained; where verified, under half of the shortfall comes from an unresolved V gene, and the cause of the rest is unknown. The sample data list more than 250,000 clones, and about 89% of these were observed just once. The ten biggest clones cover under 8% of the sample. Sequenced sample: peripheral blood. These receptors came from a young man who had recovered from COVID-19.

The chain joins TRBV4-1 to TRBJ2-2, with D unresolved. The V end was cut by 4 bases, the J end by 4 bases, with 16 bases between. This CDR3 spans 16 amino acids. Germline values: CDR1 MGHRA, CDR2 YSYEKL. In DNA form, the CDR3 reads TGCGCCAGCAGCCGACTTAAAATTGAGGTCACCGGGGAGCTGTTTTTT. Amino acid sequence: CASSRLKIEVTGELFF.

The rearrangement uses TRBV28 and TRBJ2-3; a possible D gene is TRBD1 (7 bases). V was trimmed by 8 bases and J by 6 bases, leaving 21 bases between them. The CDR3 extends over 15 amino acids. Germline V gives CDR1 MDHEN, CDR2 SYDVKM. CDR3 protein: CASHPGGQGEDTQYF. The CDR3 coding sequence is TGTGCCAGCCACCCCGGGGGCCAGGGGGAGGATACGCAGTATTTT.

This clone was recorded once. The gene calls are TRBV29-1 and TRBJ2-1; 10 bases line up with TRBD2. The CDR3 length is 15 residues. Trimming cost V 6 bases and J 0 bases; bases outside gene matches: 5. Germline V gene data show CDR1 as SQVTM and CDR2 as ANQGSEA. As DNA, the CDR3 is TGCAGCGTCACTAGCGGGGCGAGCTCCTACAATGAGCAGTTCTTC. Amino acid sequence: CSVTSGASSYNEQFF.

This sequence joins TRBV4-1 and TRBJ2-1; tentatively, D is TRBD2 (7 bases). Trimming cost V 4 bases and J 10 bases, with 23 bases left between them. The germline CDR1 and CDR2 sequences are MGHRA and YSYEKL. The CDR3 has 16 residues. CDR3 residues: CASSLLTGGPRREQFF. The CDR3, as DNA: TGCGCCAGCAGCCTACTGACGGGGGGCCCTCGCCGCGAGCAGTTCTTC.

The rearrangement links TRBV29-1 to TRBJ1-2; no clear D. V lost 3 bases to trimming and J lost 6 bases, with 14 bases between them. This CDR3 contains 13 residues. Germline CDR1 SQVTM, CDR2 ANQGSEA. CDR3 protein: CSVDPRGSDGYTF. CDR3 nucleotide sequence: TGCAGCGTTGATCCCCGGGGAAGCGATGGCTACACCTTC.

The chain employs TRBV19 and TRBJ2-3; TRBD1 agrees at 7 bases. This CDR3 contains 14 residues. Germline V gene lookup returns CDR1 LNHDA and CDR2 SQIVND (reference sequence). The ends lost 4 bases at V and 2 bases at J; junction bases unmatched: 3. CDR3 residues: CASSTTGNTDTQYF. The CDR3 DNA reads as TGTGCCAGTAGTACGACAGGGAACACAGATACGCAGTATTTT.

The chain has TRBV9 and TRBJ2-3; perhaps TRBD2 as D (7 bases). The CDR3 has 14 amino acids. Trimming stripped 4 bases from V and 8 bases from J, with 17 bases between. Germline V gives CDR1 SGDLS, CDR2 YYNGEE. The CDR3 DNA is TGTGCCAGCAGCTCCCCGGGGGGCCTGGGTACGCAGTATTTT. Translation gives CASSSPGGLGTQYF.

The CDR3 is CASSSHLNGEMNTEAFF. The DNA for the CDR3 is TGTGCCAGCAGCTCCCACTTAAACGGGGAGATGAACACTGAAGCTTTCTTT. The chain links TRBV7-2 to TRBJ1-1; no clear D. Germline CDR1 reads SGHTA; CDR2 reads FQGNSA. The CDR3 covers 17 residues. V shed 4 bases and J shed 0 bases, with 18 bases lying between them. The variable domain in full, with the rest retrieved from reference TRBV7-2 and TRBJ1-1, is GAGVSQSPSNKVTEKGKDVELRCDPISGHTALYWYRQSLGQGLEFLIYFQGNSAPDKSGLPSDRFSAERTGGSVSTLTIQRTQQEDSAVYLCASSSHLNGEMNTEAFFGQGTRLTVV.

The rearrangement links TRBV19 to TRBJ2-7; 9 bases map to TRBD1. V dropped 3 bases and J dropped 8; count of bases not matched to a gene: 8. The CDR3 has 14 residues. Germline loops: CDR1 LNHDA, CDR2 SQIVND (reference sequence). The CDR3 sequence is CASSIGPGQGKQYF. In DNA form, the CDR3 reads TGTGCCAGTAGTATCGGACCGGGACAGGGAAAGCAGTACTTC.